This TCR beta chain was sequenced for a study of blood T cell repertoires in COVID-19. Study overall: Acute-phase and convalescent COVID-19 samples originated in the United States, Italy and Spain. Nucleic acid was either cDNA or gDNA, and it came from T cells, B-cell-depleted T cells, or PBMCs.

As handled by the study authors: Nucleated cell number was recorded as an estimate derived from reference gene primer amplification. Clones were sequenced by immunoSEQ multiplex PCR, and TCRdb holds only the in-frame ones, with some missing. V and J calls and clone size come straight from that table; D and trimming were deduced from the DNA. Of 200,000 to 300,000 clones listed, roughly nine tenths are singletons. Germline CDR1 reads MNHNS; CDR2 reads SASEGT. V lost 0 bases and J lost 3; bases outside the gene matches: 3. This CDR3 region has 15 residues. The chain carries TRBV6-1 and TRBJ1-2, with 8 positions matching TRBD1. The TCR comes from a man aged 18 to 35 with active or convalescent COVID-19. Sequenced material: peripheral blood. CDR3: CASSEAGTGDYGYTF. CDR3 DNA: TGTGCCAGCAGTGAAGCCGGGACAGGTGACTATGGCTACACCTTC.